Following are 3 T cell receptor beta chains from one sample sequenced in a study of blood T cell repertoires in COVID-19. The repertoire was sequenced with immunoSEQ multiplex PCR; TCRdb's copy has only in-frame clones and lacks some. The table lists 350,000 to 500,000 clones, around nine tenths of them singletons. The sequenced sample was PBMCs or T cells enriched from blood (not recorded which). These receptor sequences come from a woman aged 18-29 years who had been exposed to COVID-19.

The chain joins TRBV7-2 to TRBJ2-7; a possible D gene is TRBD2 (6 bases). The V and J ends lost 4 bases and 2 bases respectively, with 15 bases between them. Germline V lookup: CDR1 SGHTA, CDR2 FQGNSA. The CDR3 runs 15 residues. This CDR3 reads CASSSGSGGTYEQYF. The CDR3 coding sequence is TGTGCCAGCAGCTCCGGGAGCGGAGGCACCTACGAGCAGTACTTC.

The CDR3 reads CASSSGELSRAGELFF. CDR3 in DNA: TGCGCCAGCAGCTCCGGGGAGTTATCCCGAGCCGGGGAGCTGTTTTTT. V usage is TRBV5-1 and J usage is TRBJ2-2; a weak D match, TRBD2 (5 bases). V was clipped by 3 bases and J by 6 bases, with 18 bases between them. This CDR3 is built from 16 residues. Germline CDR1 and CDR2: SGHRS and YFSETQ.

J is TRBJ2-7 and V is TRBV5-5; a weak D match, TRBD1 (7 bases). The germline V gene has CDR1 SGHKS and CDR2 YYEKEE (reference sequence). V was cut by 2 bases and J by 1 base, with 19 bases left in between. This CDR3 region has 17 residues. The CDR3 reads CASSFRGGETGSYEQYF. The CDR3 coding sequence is TGTGCCAGCAGCTTCCGGGGAGGCGAGACAGGGTCCTACGAGCAGTACTTC.